These 29 T cell receptor beta chains share one sample of origin, sequenced in a study of T cells in Graves' hyperthyroidism and ophthalmopathy. What was amplified from RNA transcripts were TCR beta CDR3 regions. When the TCR CDR3 underwent first-round RT-PCR, the HTBI primer set was used. TCRdb recomputed calls from the multiplex PCR reads with MiXCR, one row per CDR3 protein. The profile shows 600,000 to 650,000 distinct CDR3 sequences, 16% of them singletons. The specimen sequenced was blood. The receptors derive from a young woman with Graves' hyperthyroidism.

CDR3: CASSPTGTGVSYEQYF. Written as DNA, the CDR3 is TGTGCCAGCAGTCCAACCGGGACAGGGGTCTCCTACGAGCAGTACTTC. The chain has TRBV11-3 and TRBJ2-7; TRBD1 matches 10 bases. This CDR3 has 16 amino acids. Looked up from germline, CDR1 is SGHNT and CDR2 is YENEEA. J was trimmed by 0 bases and V by 6 bases; bases with no gene match: 8.

This clonotype was picked up one time. This chain joins TRBV4-3 and TRBJ2-1; TRBD2 aligns across 7 bases. Per germline, CDR1 LGHNA and CDR2 YSLEER. This CDR3 is built from 18 residues. V gave up 1 base and J gave up 5 bases; unmatched junction bases: 14. This CDR3 is CASSQVTFGGSVNNEQFF. The CDR3 DNA reads TGCGCCAGCAGCCAAGTTACATTCGGCGGGAGTGTCAACAATGAGCAGTTCTTC.

Concerning this clonotype: Since a much larger clone is just one base distant, this may be a read error. The chain joins TRBV6-5 to TRBJ1-5, with 9 nucleotides matching TRBD1. CDR1 is MNHEY, CDR2 SVGAGI, per germline. J was trimmed by 1 base and V by 2 bases; bases with no gene match: 0. CDR3 length: 15 amino acids. The CDR3 here is CASSYGTGSNQPQHF. The CDR3 DNA reads as TGTGCCAGCAGTTACGGGACAGGGAGCAATCAGCCCCAGCATTTT.

This clonotype came up many times. V and J are TRBV28 and TRBJ1-1, with D unresolved. Trimming pared 6 bases from V and 0 bases from J, leaving 11 bases between. Germline assignment: CDR1 MDHEN and CDR2 SYDVKM. CDR3 size: 14 residues. In DNA, the CDR3 is TGTGCCAGCAGCACCCCGAGGGTGAACACTGAAGCTTTCTTT. It is translated as CASSTPRVNTEAFF.

This chain uses TRBV28 with TRBJ1-2, with D perhaps matching TRBD1 (6 bases). The V end was cut by 3 bases, the J end by 7 bases, with 15 bases between. Germline assignment: CDR1 MDHEN and CDR2 SYDVKM. The CDR3 length is 14 residues. CDR3 region: CASSFGGARIGYTF. CDR3 bases: TGTGCCAGCAGTTTCGGGGGCGCGAGGATTGGCTACACCTTC.

This clonotype was counted between two and nine times. V is TRBV9 and J is TRBJ1-1, with TRBD1 matching 8 bases. Trimming at V came to 3 bases and at J to 5 bases, leaving 3 bases not matched to a gene. The CDR3 has 13 residues. Germline V gene data show CDR1 as SGDLS and CDR2 as YYNGEE. CDR3: CASSAGGATEAFF. CDR3 nucleotides: TGTGCCAGCAGCGCAGGGGGCGCGACTGAAGCTTTCTTT.

This clonotype was observed a few times. The chain recombines TRBV12-3 or TRBV12-4 with TRBJ1-2; 8 positions match TRBD1. Trimming at V came to 8 bases and at J to 6 bases, leaving 8 bases not matched to a gene. There are 13 residues in the CDR3. Here the CDR3 reads CASGWTGRDGYTF. Here the CDR3 DNA reads TGTGCCAGCGGGTGGACAGGGAGGGATGGCTACACCTTC.

This clonotype was seen many times. The CDR3 spells CSARGAFLAGGTDTQYF. The CDR3 bases are TGCAGTGCTCGAGGCGCCTTCCTAGCGGGAGGGACAGATACGCAGTATTTT. J is TRBJ2-3 and V is TRBV20-1, with 12 bases matching TRBD2. V lost 5 bases to trimming and J lost 3 bases; unmatched junction nucleotides: 12. Per germline, CDR1 DFQATT and CDR2 SNEGSKA (reference sequence). The CDR3 covers 17 residues.

Comments on this clonotype: A single base separates this from a much larger clone, so it may be a read error. This rearrangement joins TRBV2 to TRBJ2-3; D unresolved. CDR1 is SNHLY and CDR2 is FYNNEI in the germline V gene. The CDR3 consists of 14 residues. V gave up 3 bases and J gave up 2 bases, with 9 bases separating them. CDR3: CASSESPPTDTQYF. For the CDR3, the DNA is TGTGCCAGCAGTGAGAGCCCACCCACAGATACGCAGTATTTT.

The chain recombines TRBV7-3 with TRBJ2-2; D call uncertain. The CDR3 is 16 amino acids. V was shortened by 4 bases and J by 0 bases, with 12 bases between the two germline ends. The germline CDR1 and CDR2 sequences are SGHTA and FQGTGA. The CDR3 DNA reads as TGTGCCAGCAGCTCCCTCGCATGGGCGAACACCGGGGAGCTGTTTTTT. It translates to CASSSLAWANTGELFF.

This clonotype occurred many times. V usage is TRBV3-1 and J usage is TRBJ2-7; D not certain. Trimming took 6 bases from V and 1 from J, leaving 13 bases between them. Germline V gene lookup returns CDR1 LGHDT and CDR2 YNNKEL (reference sequence). The CDR3 totals 14 residues. CDR3 sequence: CASSPQVRSYEQYF. DNA for the CDR3: TGTGCCAGCAGTCCCCAGGTCAGGTCCTACGAGCAGTACTTC.

J is TRBJ2-7 and V is TRBV5-1, with TRBD2 matching over 11 bases. V lost 0 bases to trimming and J lost 3 bases; unmatched junction nucleotides: 5. This CDR3 has 16 amino acids. Germline loops: CDR1 SGHRS, CDR2 YFSETQ. CDR3 sequence reads: CASSLVIAGGYYEQYF. CDR3 in DNA: TGCGCCAGCAGCTTGGTGATAGCGGGAGGGTACTACGAGCAGTACTTC.

The chain combines TRBV7-3 with TRBJ2-1; D is possibly TRBD1 or TRBD2 (5 bases each). Germline-derived CDR1 and CDR2 are SGHTA and FQGTGA. Trimming stripped 3 bases from V and 5 bases from J, with 14 bases between. The CDR3 totals 15 residues. The CDR3 DNA reads as TGTGCCAGCAGCTTCCGGGACGCGGCGGACAATGAGCAGTTCTTC. Translation gives CASSFRDAADNEQFF.

This clonotype was counted at least ten times. The genes are TRBV30 and TRBJ1-2; TRBD1 might be the D (5 bases). The CDR3 consists of 13 residues. The V gene lost 3 bases and the J gene lost 4 bases, with 12 bases spanning the gap. Looked up from germline, CDR1 is GTSNPN and CDR2 is SVGIG (reference sequence). DNA of the CDR3: TGTGCCTGGAGCTCTCGGGGCCTCTATGGCTACACCTTC. Amino acid sequence: CAWSSRGLYGYTF.

The table lists this clonotype with many counts. The rearrangement uses TRBV7-2 and TRBJ1-2; the D is unclear. Germline V lookup: CDR1 SGHTA, CDR2 FQGNSA. Trimming removed 5 bases from V and 1 base from J, with 8 bases in between. There are 13 residues in the CDR3. In DNA form, the CDR3 reads TGTGCCAGCAGCCAGGATAATAACTATGGCTACACCTTC. Residues: CASSQDNNYGYTF. Based on the CDR3 plus reference TRBV7-2 and TRBJ1-2, the full variable domain is GAGVSQSPSNKVTEKGKDVELRCDPISGHTALYWYRQSLGQGLEFLIYFQGNSAPDKSGLPSDRFSAERTGGSVSTLTIQRTQQEDSAVYLCASSQDNNYGYTFGSGTRLTVV.

Many counts were recorded for this clonotype. The chain combines TRBV4-1 with TRBJ2-7; D might be TRBD1 or TRBD2, each matching 5 bases. The V end lost 4 bases, the J end lost 7 bases, and 11 bases lay between the germline ends. The V gene's germline CDR1 is MGHRA and CDR2 YSYEKL. The CDR3 covers 12 residues. CDR3 bases: TGCGCCAGCAGCCCCGGGGCTGGTGAGCAGTACTTC. Its protein is CASSPGAGEQYF.

The V gene is TRBV28, the J gene TRBJ1-2; D gene uncertain. Germline V lookup: CDR1 MDHEN, CDR2 SYDVKM. Trimming stripped 3 bases from V and 5 bases from J, with 7 bases between. CDR3 size: 12 residues. CDR3 amino acids: CASSFRAYGYTF. The CDR3 DNA reads TGTGCCAGCAGTTTTCGGGCGTATGGCTACACCTTC.

V usage is TRBV29-1 and J usage is TRBJ1-2; TRBD1 matches at 12 bases. V was pared by 5 bases and J by 8 bases, with 12 bases of the junction left unmatched. The germline gives CDR1 SQVTM, CDR2 ANQGSEA. The CDR3 totals 15 residues. The CDR3 DNA reads as TGCAGCGTTCCCATCCCCGGGACAGGGGGCGGAGGCTACACCTTC. Amino acids: CSVPIPGTGGGGYTF.

This clonotype was picked up many times. This chain joins TRBV6-2 or TRBV6-3 and TRBJ2-7; 7 nucleotides line up with TRBD1. V shed 3 bases and J 3 bases; nucleotides not matched to a gene: 5. The CDR3 has 14 amino acids. CDR1 MNHEY and CDR2 SVGEGT come from the germline V gene. DNA of the CDR3: TGTGCCAGCAGTTATAGGGGGCGCAGCTACGAGCAGTACTTC. The encoded protein is CASSYRGRSYEQYF.

The table lists this clonotype with many counts. The chain has TRBV28 and TRBJ2-3, with a tentative D call TRBD1 (6 bases). The germline V gene has CDR1 MDHEN and CDR2 SYDVKM. The CDR3 loop spans 14 amino acids. Trimming took 6 bases from V and 5 from J, leaving 15 bases between them. This CDR3 reads CASSSFPGEDTQYF. In DNA, the CDR3 is TGTGCCAGCAGCTCTTTCCCAGGGGAAGATACGCAGTATTTT.

This clonotype appeared many times. The CDR3 here is CASSLNLGSDQAFF. CDR3 nucleotide sequence: TGTGCCAGCAGCTTAAATTTAGGGTCGGATCAAGCTTTCTTT. The rearrangement uses TRBV11-2 and TRBJ1-1; D call uncertain. The CDR3 extends over 14 amino acids. The germline gives CDR1 SGHAT, CDR2 FQNNGV. With 2 bases removed from V and 9 bases from J, the gap between germline ends came to 16 bases.

The V gene is TRBV9, the J gene TRBJ2-7; D remains ambiguous. Germline V CDR1 and CDR2: SGDLS, YYNGEE. The CDR3 runs to 14 residues. Trimming cost V 3 bases and J 2 bases, with 12 bases left between them. CDR3 sequence: CASSGSGSPYEQYF. CDR3 in DNA: TGTGCCAGCAGCGGTAGTGGTAGCCCCTACGAGCAGTACTTC.

The rearrangement uses TRBV3-1 and TRBJ2-4; D assignment may be TRBD1 or TRBD2 (6 bases each). CDR1 LGHDT and CDR2 YNNKEL come from the germline V gene (reference sequence). CDR3 size: 15 residues. V was pared by 3 bases and J by 7 bases, with 16 bases between. This chain's CDR3 is CASSHLGQGRNIQYF. CDR3 DNA sequence: TGTGCCAGCAGCCATCTGGGCCAGGGGAGGAACATTCAGTACTTC.

This clonotype was picked up a small number of times. This sequence joins TRBV7-9 and TRBJ2-7; TRBD1 is a possible D gene (6 bases). The CDR3 contains 14 residues. The V end lost 5 bases, the J end lost 2 bases, and 13 bases lay between the germline ends. CDR1 SEHNR and CDR2 FQNEAQ come from the germline V gene (reference sequence). The CDR3 DNA is TGTGCCAGCAGCACCTGGACAGCAGCCTACGAGCAGTACTTC. Translation: CASSTWTAAYEQYF.

The gene calls are TRBV11-2 and TRBJ2-7, with 9 bases that match TRBD2. V shed 5 bases and J 0 bases; nucleotides not matched to a gene: 8. This CDR3 spans 16 amino acids. Germline V gives CDR1 SGHAT, CDR2 FQNNGV. For the CDR3, the DNA is TGTGCCAGCAGCCACTACACTAGCGGGCTCTCCTACGAGCAGTACTTC. Translated, it gives CASSHYTSGLSYEQYF.

Comments on this clonotype: One base away lies a much larger clone, so this may be a sequencing read error. The chain employs TRBV6-1 and TRBJ2-2; 11 positions agree with TRBD2. The CDR3 runs 16 residues. V dropped 10 bases and J dropped 2; count of bases not matched to a gene: 9. CDR1 is MNHNS, CDR2 SASEGT, per germline. CDR3 sequence: CATREGLAENTGELFF. The CDR3 nucleotides read TGTGCCACCAGGGAGGGACTAGCGGAAAACACCGGGGAGCTGTTTTTT.

This clonotype was observed at least ten times. The V and J genes are TRBV6-2 or TRBV6-3 and TRBJ2-7; 10 nucleotides align to TRBD2. CDR3 length: 17 residues. V lost 10 bases, J lost 0 bases, and 15 bases stayed unmatched. Germline lookup yields CDR1 MNHEY and CDR2 SVGEGT. CDR3 coding DNA: TGTGCCACTCAGGTGCTAGCGGGAGCGGGGAGCTCCTACGAGCAGTACTTC. Translation: CATQVLAGAGSSYEQYF.

The rearrangement uses TRBV3-1 and TRBJ1-2; 8 bases match TRBD1. This CDR3 is 14 amino acids long. Trimming at V came to 6 bases and at J to 2 bases, leaving 5 bases not matched to a gene. Germline CDR1 is LGHDT and CDR2 is YNNKEL (reference sequence). Here the CDR3 reads CASSQGQENYGYTF. In DNA, the CDR3 is TGTGCCAGCAGTCAGGGACAGGAAAACTATGGCTACACCTTC. The whole variable domain, remainder taken from reference TRBV3-1 and TRBJ1-2, is DTAVSQTPKYLVTQMGNDKSIKCEQNLGHDTMYWYKQDSKKFLKIMFSYNNKELIINETVPNRFSPKSPDKAHLNLHINSLELGDSAVYFCASSQGQENYGYTFGSGTRLTVV.

The chain couples TRBV5-6 to TRBJ2-3; 8 bases map to TRBD2. CDR1 is SGHDT and CDR2 is YYEEEE in the germline V gene. J gave up 4 bases and V 4 bases, and 5 bases lay outside the gene matches. The CDR3 covers 14 residues. The CDR3 sequence: CASSIRAGADTQYF. CDR3 nucleotide sequence: TGTGCCAGCAGCATCCGAGCGGGAGCAGATACGCAGTATTTT.